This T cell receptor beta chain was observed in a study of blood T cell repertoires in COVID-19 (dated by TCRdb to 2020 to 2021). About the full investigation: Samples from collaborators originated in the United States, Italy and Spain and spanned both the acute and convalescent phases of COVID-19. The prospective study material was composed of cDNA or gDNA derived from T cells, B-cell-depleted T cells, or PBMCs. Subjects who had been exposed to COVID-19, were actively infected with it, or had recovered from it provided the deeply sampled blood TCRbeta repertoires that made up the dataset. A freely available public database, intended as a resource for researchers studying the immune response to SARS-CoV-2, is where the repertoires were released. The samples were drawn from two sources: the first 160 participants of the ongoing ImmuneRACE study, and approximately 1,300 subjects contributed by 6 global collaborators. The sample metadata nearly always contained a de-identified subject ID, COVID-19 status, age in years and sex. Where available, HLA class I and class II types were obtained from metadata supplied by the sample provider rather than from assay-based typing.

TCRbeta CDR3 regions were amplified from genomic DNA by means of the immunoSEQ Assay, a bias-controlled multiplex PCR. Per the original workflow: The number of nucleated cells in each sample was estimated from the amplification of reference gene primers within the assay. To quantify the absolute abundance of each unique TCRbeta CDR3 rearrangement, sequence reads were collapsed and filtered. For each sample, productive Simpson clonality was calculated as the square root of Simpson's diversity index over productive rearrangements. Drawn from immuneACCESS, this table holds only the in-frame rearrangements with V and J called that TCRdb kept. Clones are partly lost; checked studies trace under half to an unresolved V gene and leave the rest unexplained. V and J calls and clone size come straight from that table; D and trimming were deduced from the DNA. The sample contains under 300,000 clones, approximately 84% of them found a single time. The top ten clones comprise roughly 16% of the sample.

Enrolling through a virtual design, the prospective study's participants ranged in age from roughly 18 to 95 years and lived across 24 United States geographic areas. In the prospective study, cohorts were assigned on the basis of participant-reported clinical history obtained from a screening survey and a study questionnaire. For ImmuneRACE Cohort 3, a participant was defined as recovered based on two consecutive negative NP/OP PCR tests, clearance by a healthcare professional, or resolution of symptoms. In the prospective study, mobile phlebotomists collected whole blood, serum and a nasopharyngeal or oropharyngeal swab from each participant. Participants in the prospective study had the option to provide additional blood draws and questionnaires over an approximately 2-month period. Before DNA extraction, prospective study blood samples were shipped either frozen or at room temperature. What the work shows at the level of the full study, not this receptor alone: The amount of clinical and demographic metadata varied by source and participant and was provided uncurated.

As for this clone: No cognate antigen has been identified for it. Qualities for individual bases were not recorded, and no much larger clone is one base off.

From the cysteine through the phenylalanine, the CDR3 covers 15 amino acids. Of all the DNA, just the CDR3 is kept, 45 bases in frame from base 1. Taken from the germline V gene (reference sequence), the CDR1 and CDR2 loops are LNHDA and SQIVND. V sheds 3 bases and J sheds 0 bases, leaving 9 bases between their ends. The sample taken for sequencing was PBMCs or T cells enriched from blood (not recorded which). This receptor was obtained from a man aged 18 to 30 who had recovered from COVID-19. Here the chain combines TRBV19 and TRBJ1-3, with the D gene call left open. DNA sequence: TGTGCCAGTAGTATCTCCGCGAGCTCTGGAAACACCATATATTTT. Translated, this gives CASSISASSGNTIYF.